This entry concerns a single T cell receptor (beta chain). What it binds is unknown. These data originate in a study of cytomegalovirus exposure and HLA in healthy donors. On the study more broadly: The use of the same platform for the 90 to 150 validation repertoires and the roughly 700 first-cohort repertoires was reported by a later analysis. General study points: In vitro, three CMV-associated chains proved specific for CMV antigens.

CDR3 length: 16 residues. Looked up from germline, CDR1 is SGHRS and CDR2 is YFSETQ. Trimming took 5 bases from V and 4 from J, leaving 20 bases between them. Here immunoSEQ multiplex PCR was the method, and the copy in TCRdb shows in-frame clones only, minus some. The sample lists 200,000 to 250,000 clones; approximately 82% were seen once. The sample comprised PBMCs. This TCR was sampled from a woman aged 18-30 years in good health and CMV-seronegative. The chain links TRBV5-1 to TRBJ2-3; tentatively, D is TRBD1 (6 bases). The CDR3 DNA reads TGCGCCAGCAGTGTCCGGGACACAGGCGGCTCAGATACGCAGTATTTT. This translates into CASSVRDTGGSDTQYF.